The TCR beta chain under discussion was sequenced for a study of blood T cells in healthy people across ages. Isolation per sample recovered at least 6.5 million PBMCs. Germline V gene sequence: CDR1 MGHRA, CDR2 YSYEKL. V shed 2 bases, J shed 6 bases, and the junction held 6 bases outside the gene matches. The CDR3 totals 15 residues. Study results and limitations: CMV infection status of these donors was not known. As age increased, TCR beta diversity per million T cells fell in a roughly linear fashion. Naive CD4+ cells and diversity were both higher in long-lived donors than in aged donors.

Details on this clonotype: Its antigen is unknown.

A sample-barcoded 5' primer and a J-beta primer mix were used in a second PCR of roughly 7 to 11 cycles. MiXCR was run by TCRdb on the 5' RACE reads, yielding one entry per CDR3 protein. This sample has about 1.4 million distinct CDR3 sequences, with roughly 59% found just once. The sequenced sample was blood. This clonotype originated in a man younger than 35 in good health. This chain links TRBV4-1 with TRBJ2-4; TRBD1 matches at 8 bases. In DNA, the CDR3 is TGCGCCAGCAGCCAACCAGGGGGCGATGGAAACATTCAGTACTTC. It is translated as CASSQPGGDGNIQYF.